Listed here is a single T cell receptor beta chain. The antigen is not known. V shed 7 bases and J 3 bases; nucleotides not matched to a gene: 8. Germline CDR1 MDHEN, CDR2 SYDVKM. CDR3 length equals 14 residues. These data belong to a study of cytomegalovirus exposure and HLA in healthy donors. In the study overall: Earlier, 150 million to 200 million T cells were analyzed, and fewer than 120 million unique TCR beta sequences were found among them.

Study-level findings and limits: Among TCR beta chains of equal frequency, HLA-associated ones were more clonally expanded in a later analysis.

Primers included in the PCR were 60 Vbeta and 13 Jbeta primers. The table came from immunoSEQ multiplex PCR; TCRdb's copy has only in-frame clones and leaves some out. The data show 160,000 or so clones, with 75% seen just once and approximately 2.3% held by the top ten. The sequencing sample was made of PBMCs. This clonotype originated in a female donor in good health and CMV-seronegative. The chain has TRBV28 and TRBJ2-7; 8 bases match TRBD1. The CDR3 DNA follows: TGTGCCAGCAACATCAGACAGGGGAGCTACGAGCAGTACTTC. The encoded protein is CASNIRQGSYEQYF.